Listed below are T cell receptor beta chains from one sample, sequenced in a study of vaccination effects on CD4 cells after COVID-19. Antigens for these TCRs are unknown. Data came from immunoSEQ multiplex PCR; TCRdb stores just in-frame clones and leaves some out. The table has 35,000 to 45,000 clones, about 78% seen once; the top ten hold approximately 17%. Material: CD4+ T cells from PBMCs cultured with HCoV-NL63 spike peptides, obtained before COVID-19 vaccination. The receptor source for this set is a human donor who had a prior SARS-CoV-2 infection. Each CDR3 is given with its conserved first and last residue. A D gene is named only where the DNA matches it firmly. Clone size appears in some rows only: once, few, many, or a class for an expanded clone.

V gene	clone size	D gene	J gene	CDR3 DNA	CDR3 protein
TRBV19	.	TRBD2	TRBJ2-3	TGTGCCAGTAGTAGGGGGGGAATGCCAGATACGCAGTATTTT	CASSRGGMPDTQYF
TRBV6-2/TRBV6-3	.	.	TRBJ2-7	TGTGCCAGCAGTTACTCAGGGGCCGCCCGAGCCGTTTACGAGCAGTACTTC	CASSYSGAARAVYEQYF
TRBV27	.	.	TRBJ2-2	TGTGCCAGCATCGAGCCGAACACCGGGGAGCTGTTTTTT	CASIEPNTGELFF
TRBV2	.	.	TRBJ1-4	TGTGCCAGCAGCCAGCATGATCCAACTAATGAAAAACTGTTTTTT	CASSQHDPTNEKLFF
TRBV21-1	.	.	TRBJ2-7	TGTGCCAGCAGCAAAGATTCCCCACCTCCCTCGGAGGAGCAGTACTTC	CASSKDSPPPSEEQYF
TRBV7-2	.	TRBD1	TRBJ1-2	TGTGCCAGCAGCCTGTCCCGGGACAGGGGAGGGATGAATGGCTACACCTTC	CASSLSRDRGGMNGYTF
TRBV28	.	.	TRBJ2-7	TGTGCCAGCAGTTCTGTTGGGTGGCAAGTGAACTCCTACGAGCAGTACTTC	CASSSVGWQVNSYEQYF
TRBV2	.	TRBD1	TRBJ1-2	TGTGCCAGCAGTGATGTTACCGGGACAGGGGGCTCGGGGACCTTC	CASSDVTGTGGSGTF
TRBV27	.	TRBD1	TRBJ2-1	TGTGCCAGCAGTTTACGGCACAGGGGGACCTACAATGAGCAGTTCTTC	CASSLRHRGTYNEQFF
TRBV4-1	once	.	TRBJ1-1	TGCGCCAGCAGCCAATCTCCTTTCGGGTCGCCCAGTGAAGCTTTCTTT	CASSQSPFGSPSEAFF
TRBV20-1	.	TRBD2	TRBJ2-3	TGCAGTGCTAGTGGACTAGCCCCCCCGGATACGCAGTATTTT	CSASGLAPPDTQYF
TRBV28	few	TRBD2	TRBJ2-7	TGTGCCAGCAGTTCCCCTAGCGGGTACTCCTACGAGCAGTACTTC	CASSSPSGYSYEQYF
TRBV24-1	.	TRBD1	TRBJ1-5	TGTGCCACCAGTGAAACCGGACAGGGATCGGGTCAGCCCCAGCATTTT	CATSETGQGSGQPQHF
TRBV5-1	.	.	TRBJ1-6	TGCGCCAGCAGCTTCTTAGGGAGCGCGGATTCACCCCTCCACTTT	CASSFLGSADSPLHF
TRBV4-3	.	.	TRBJ2-1	TGCGCCAGCAGCCAAAGTTCGGCGAACTCCTACAATGAGCAGTTCTTC	CASSQSSANSYNEQFF
TRBV3-1/TRBV3-2	.	TRBD2	TRBJ2-2	TGTGCCAGCAGCCTAGCGGGGGGGCGGAACACCGGGGAGCTGTTTTTT	CASSLAGGRNTGELFF
TRBV6-6	.	.	TRBJ1-1	TGTGCCAGCAGTTACACGGGGGGTGGGACTGAAGCTTTCTTT	CASSYTGGGTEAFF
TRBV7-8	.	TRBD1	TRBJ1-3	TGTGCCAGCAGCTTAGTAGGGGACAGGGGAAACACCATATATTTT	CASSLVGDRGNTIYF
TRBV19	.	TRBD1	TRBJ2-5	TGTGCCAGTAGTATGGTTATGAGGGACAGGGATGAAGAGACCCAGTACTTC	CASSMVMRDRDEETQYF
TRBV6-5	.	.	TRBJ1-2	TGTGCGACGTCCCCTACAGGAAACTATGGCTACACCTTC	CATSPTGNYGYTF
TRBV7-5	.	.	TRBJ2-7	TGTGCACCACAATTTCAGGAATCCTACGAGCAGTACTTC	CAPQFQESYEQYF
TRBV18	.	.	TRBJ2-7	TGTGCCAGCTCCCAGAGGGGCCGGGGGCAGTACTTC	CASSQRGRGQYF
TRBV6-5	once	.	TRBJ2-5	TGTGCCAGCAGTTACCCGTCCGGGCAGGGGAAAGAGACCCAGTACTTC	CASSYPSGQGKETQYF
TRBV9	.	TRBD2	TRBJ2-2	TGTGCCAGCAGCGTAGGGGGACTAGAAAACACCGGGGAGCTGTTTTTT	CASSVGGLENTGELFF
TRBV19	.	TRBD1	TRBJ1-2	TGTGCCAGTAGTAACGAGCCGGGACAGGCAAATGGCTACACCTTC	CASSNEPGQANGYTF
TRBV5-1	once	.	TRBJ2-2	TGCGCCAGCAGGAAGGTCAGGGACTCTCAAAGGAACACCGGGGAGCTGTTTTTT	CASRKVRDSQRNTGELFF
TRBV4-1	.	.	TRBJ2-3	TGCGCCAGCAGTCTTAACACAGATACGCAGTATTTT	CASSLNTDTQYF
TRBV19	few	.	TRBJ1-4	TGTGCCAGTGGGGCAGGGTGGACGGCTAATGAAAAACTGTTTTTT	CASGAGWTANEKLFF
TRBV10-3	.	.	TRBJ2-5	TGTGCCATCAGTAGGACGGTAAAATGGGAGACCCAGTACTTC	CAISRTVKWETQYF
TRBV27	.	TRBD1	TRBJ1-5	TGTGCCAGCAGTTTAGAGCGTAGGGGGCGCCGGGGCAATCAGCCCCAGCATTTT	CASSLERRGRRGNQPQHF
TRBV7-2	.	TRBD2	TRBJ2-7	TGTGCCAGCAGCGTATCTAGCGGGGGGATCTACGAGCAGTACTTC	CASSVSSGGIYEQYF
TRBV7-2	.	.	TRBJ2-7	TGTGCCAGCAGCTTAGCGGCCTTCTACGAGCAGTACTTC	CASSLAAFYEQYF
TRBV19	few	TRBD1	TRBJ1-2	TGTGCCAGTAGTAGGGACAGCCGAAACTATGGCTACACCTTC	CASSRDSRNYGYTF
TRBV5-1	.	TRBD2	TRBJ2-3	TGCGCCAGCAGCTTGGCGAGGTCTAGCGGGGGGGCCCCAGATACGCAGTATTTT	CASSLARSSGGAPDTQYF
TRBV20-1	.	.	TRBJ2-7	TGCAGTGCTAGTATAAAGGCCGGCTCCTACGAGCAGTACTTC	CSASIKAGSYEQYF
TRBV3-1/TRBV3-2	.	.	TRBJ2-1	TGTGCCAGCAGCCCGTACTCTTACAATGAGCAGTTCTTC	CASSPYSYNEQFF
TRBV7-2	.	.	TRBJ1-1	TGTGCCAGCAGCTTTTTGTGGCAGTTGAACACTGAAGCTTTCTTT	CASSFLWQLNTEAFF
TRBV9	.	.	TRBJ1-3	TGTGCCAGCAGCGTAGAGGGACGGAGAGACACCATATATTTT	CASSVEGRRDTIYF
TRBV18	.	.	TRBJ1-1	TGTGCCAGCTCACCGGTAGGGCAGGATGAAGCTTTCTTT	CASSPVGQDEAFF
TRBV24-1	.	.	TRBJ1-5	TGTGCCACCAGTGATGGGGGGGGAGTCAATCAGCCCCAGCATTTT	CATSDGGGVNQPQHF
TRBV9	.	.	TRBJ2-1	TGTGCCAGCAGCACAGACAGTTACAATGAGCAGTTCTTC	CASSTDSYNEQFF